The rows below give T cell receptor beta chains drawn from one sample of a study of T cells in Graves' hyperthyroidism and ophthalmopathy. TCRdb reprocessed the multiplex PCR reads with MiXCR, giving one entry per CDR3 protein. The sample has about 570,000 distinct CDR3 sequences; around 15% are singletons. The specimen was blood. The receptors originated from a woman aged 40 to 55 with Graves' hyperthyroidism. Each CDR3 is given with its conserved first and last residue. A D gene is named only where the DNA matches it firmly. Size values are once, few and many counts, or a class for expanded clones, and some rows have none.

d_gene,abundance,j_gene,v_gene,CDR3aa,CDR3nt
-,many,TRBJ1-1,TRBV11-2,CASSLGWGGTEAFF,TGTGCCAGCAGCTTAGGGTGGGGAGGGACTGAAGCTTTCTTT
-,few,TRBJ1-2,TRBV5-8,CASSVATAYGYTF,TGTGCCAGCAGCGTAGCGACAGCCTATGGCTACACCTTC
-,few,TRBJ2-1,TRBV7-8,CASSLDRESTEQFF,TGTGCCAGCAGCTTAGATCGGGAGAGTACTGAGCAGTTCTTC
-,once,TRBJ2-5,TRBV5-1,CASSFGGGVRETQYF,TGCGCCAGCAGCTTTGGCGGGGGCGTAAGGGAGACCCAGTACTTC
TRBD2,-,TRBJ2-1,TRBV6-5,CASSSLTSGRGNEQFF,TGTGCCAGCAGTTCACTGACTAGCGGGAGGGGCAATGAGCAGTTCTTC
TRBD2,-,TRBJ2-7,TRBV12-3/TRBV12-4,CASSGGLAGGNSYEQYF,TGTGCCAGCAGTGGGGGACTAGCGGGAGGAAACTCCTACGAGCAGTACTTC
-,many,TRBJ1-1,TRBV29-1,CSVEEGGSTEAFF,TGCAGCGTTGAGGAGGGGGGGAGCACTGAAGCTTTCTTT
TRBD2,many,TRBJ2-1,TRBV3-1,CASSQDLAGGMNEQFF,TGTGCCAGCAGCCAAGACTTAGCGGGAGGAATGAATGAGCAGTTCTTC
-,many,TRBJ1-1,TRBV20-1,CSALVENTEAFF,TGCAGTGCTCTGGTAGAGAACACTGAAGCTTTCTTT
TRBD1,many,TRBJ2-7,TRBV27,CASSPGTAIYEQYF,TGTGCCAGCAGCCCCGGGACAGCGATTTACGAGCAGTACTTC
-,-,TRBJ2-3,TRBV3-1,CASSQGSPFGGTQYF,TGTGCCAGCAGCCAAGGGTCACCTTTTGGAGGTACGCAGTATTTT
TRBD2,-,TRBJ2-2,TRBV6-1,CASRRTSGPNTGELFF,TGTGCCAGCAGGAGGACTAGCGGACCGAACACCGGGGAGCTGTTTTTT
-,many,TRBJ1-1,TRBV3-1,CASSQDVGQGSTEAFF,TGTGCCAGCAGCCAAGATGTAGGGCAGGGAAGCACTGAAGCTTTCTTT
-,-,TRBJ1-3,TRBV28,CASLATVGNTIYF,TGTGCCAGCCTAGCCACGGTCGGAAACACCATATATTTT
TRBD2,-,TRBJ2-7,TRBV19,CASSPTWSGRTNEQYF,TGTGCCAGTAGTCCGACGTGGAGCGGGAGAACCAACGAGCAGTACTTC
TRBD2,many,TRBJ2-2,TRBV2,CASSATSGSDHGELFF,TGTGCCAGCAGCGCGACTAGCGGGAGCGACCACGGGGAGCTGTTTTTT
-,many,TRBJ2-3,TRBV5-8,CASTGLYTDTQYF,TGTGCCAGCACGGGACTCTACACAGATACGCAGTATTTT
TRBD1,many,TRBJ1-1,TRBV6-1,CASIPGTANTEAFF,TGTGCCAGCATCCCCGGGACAGCGAACACTGAAGCTTTCTTT
-,many,TRBJ2-7,TRBV28,CASSLIQTYEQYF,TGTGCCAGCAGTTTAATCCAAACCTACGAGCAGTACTTC
TRBD1,-,TRBJ1-1,TRBV10-3,CAITDGQGFTEAFF,TGTGCCATCACCGACGGACAGGGATTCACTGAAGCTTTCTTT
-,many,TRBJ2-1,TRBV6-1,CASSEELAGNEQFF,TGTGCCAGCAGTGAAGAGCTGGCCGGGAATGAGCAGTTCTTC
-,many,TRBJ1-1,TRBV11-3,CASSHGVTEAFF,TGTGCCAGCAGCCACGGGGTCACTGAAGCTTTCTTT
TRBD2,many,TRBJ2-3,TRBV20-1,CSARLAGGTDTQYF,TGCAGTGCACGACTAGCGGGGGGCACAGATACGCAGTATTTT
-,many,TRBJ2-5,TRBV7-9,CASSFGGGLVVEETQYF,TGTGCCAGCAGCTTCGGTGGAGGGTTGGTAGTGGAAGAGACCCAGTACTTC
-,few,TRBJ2-7,TRBV5-8,CASSLATGDEQYF,TGTGCCAGCAGCTTGGCCACGGGTGACGAGCAGTACTTC
TRBD2,many,TRBJ2-7,TRBV7-9,CASSRTSGRAIYEQYF,TGTGCCAGCAGCCGGACTAGCGGGAGGGCCATTTACGAGCAGTACTTC
-,many,TRBJ2-2,TRBV28,CASSLFSRGRNGELFF,TGTGCCAGCAGTTTATTCTCCAGGGGGAGGAACGGGGAGCTGTTTTTT
-,many,TRBJ2-7,TRBV19,CASMGAGGAGEQYF,TGTGCCAGTATGGGAGCAGGCGGAGCGGGCGAGCAGTACTTC
TRBD2,few,TRBJ2-1,TRBV28,CASSSLGTSGRGEQFF,TGTGCCAGCAGTTCCCTCGGGACTAGCGGGAGAGGTGAGCAGTTCTTC
-,-,TRBJ1-1,TRBV19,CASSRGGGLGTEAFF,TGTGCCAGTAGTAGAGGGGGAGGATTGGGCACTGAAGCTTTCTTT
-,-,TRBJ2-7,TRBV6-2/TRBV6-3,CASMEGPKDEQYF,TGTGCCAGCATGGAGGGGCCAAAGGACGAGCAGTACTTC
TRBD1,-,TRBJ1-3,TRBV28,CAISDRGADSGNTIYF,TGTGCCATCTCCGACAGGGGAGCGGACTCTGGAAACACCATATATTTT
TRBD1,many,TRBJ1-4,TRBV28,CASSSYRGTNEKLFF,TGTGCCAGCAGTTCCTACAGGGGAACTAATGAAAAACTGTTTTTT
-,-,TRBJ2-1,TRBV29-1,CSAEQGWEQFF,TGCAGCGCTGAACAGGGTTGGGAGCAGTTCTTC
-,many,TRBJ1-2,TRBV7-9,CASSSSRAGNYGYTF,TGTGCCAGCAGCTCCAGTCGAGCAGGCAACTATGGCTACACCTTC
-,few,TRBJ1-1,TRBV10-3,CAIRYSLNTEAFF,TGTGCCATCAGGTACTCGTTGAACACTGAAGCTTTCTTT
TRBD1,-,TRBJ1-4,TRBV28,CASMSQGGASEKLFF,TGTGCCAGCATGTCACAGGGGGGAGCATCTGAAAAACTGTTTTTT
-,-,TRBJ2-2,TRBV7-3,CASSSTSRTNTGELFF,TGTGCCAGCAGCTCCACATCGAGAACGAACACCGGGGAGCTGTTTTTT
TRBD1,-,TRBJ2-1,TRBV30,CAWSAGTGGYNEQFF,TGTGCCTGGAGTGCCGGGACAGGGGGTTACAATGAGCAGTTCTTC
-,many,TRBJ1-1,TRBV28,CASSDAGTMNTEAFF,TGTGCCAGCAGTGACGCCGGGACAATGAACACTGAAGCTTTCTTT
-,-,TRBJ1-1,TRBV12-3/TRBV12-4,CASRETRQVGDTEAFF,TGTGCCAGCAGAGAGACTCGACAGGTAGGGGACACTGAAGCTTTCTTT
TRBD1,many,TRBJ2-1,TRBV6-1,CASRLTGTGGYNEQFF,TGTGCCAGCAGACTCACCGGGACAGGGGGCTACAATGAGCAGTTCTTC
TRBD1,many,TRBJ2-1,TRBV5-1,CASSLWGQGDNEQFF,TGCGCCAGCAGCTTGTGGGGACAGGGAGACAATGAGCAGTTCTTC
-,many,TRBJ2-2,TRBV28,CASSLSRGSTGELFF,TGTGCCAGCAGTTTATCCAGGGGAAGTACCGGGGAGCTGTTTTTT
-,many,TRBJ1-1,TRBV15,CATSRVLGDTEAFF,TGTGCCACCAGCAGAGTTCTAGGGGACACTGAAGCTTTCTTT
-,few,TRBJ1-1,TRBV25-1,CASSELRGNTEAFF,TGTGCCAGCAGTGAATTGAGGGGGAACACTGAAGCTTTCTTT
-,many,TRBJ1-1,TRBV20-1,CSAMTEMNTEAFF,TGCAGTGCCATGACAGAGATGAACACTGAAGCTTTCTTT
TRBD1,few,TRBJ2-7,TRBV24-1,CATSAPGQDFLGPYEQYF,TGTGCCACCAGTGCCCCGGGACAGGACTTTCTGGGCCCCTACGAGCAGTACTTC
TRBD1,few,TRBJ1-5,TRBV6-1,CASSAGQGAHQPQHF,TGTGCCAGCAGTGCGGGACAGGGGGCACATCAGCCCCAGCATTTT
TRBD1,many,TRBJ1-1,TRBV29-1,CSAQGQANTEAFF,TGCAGCGCGCAGGGACAGGCTAACACTGAAGCTTTCTTT
-,many,TRBJ1-1,TRBV30,CASTRNTEAFF,TGTGCCAGTACAAGGAACACTGAAGCTTTCTTT
TRBD1,-,TRBJ2-7,TRBV5-1,CASSVDGTAIYEQYF,TGCGCCAGCAGCGTCGACGGGACAGCGATCTACGAGCAGTACTTC
-,-,TRBJ2-2,TRBV24-1,CATGVGGELFF,TGTGCCACCGGAGTAGGCGGGGAGCTGTTTTTT
TRBD2,few,TRBJ2-5,TRBV27,CASSGASGMKTQYF,TGTGCCAGCAGTGGGGCTAGCGGGATGAAGACCCAGTACTTC
TRBD1,many,TRBJ2-2,TRBV28,CASSPDRGRNYVRENTGELFF,TGTGCCAGCAGCCCCGACAGGGGCAGGAATTATGTGCGGGAGAACACCGGGGAGCTGTTTTTT
-,many,TRBJ1-1,TRBV20-1,CSANPGARAEAFF,TGCAGTGCTAATCCGGGGGCGCGGGCTGAAGCTTTCTTT
TRBD1,many,TRBJ1-1,TRBV6-1,CASTSGQGIGNTEAFF,TGTGCCAGCACCTCGGGACAGGGGATCGGGAACACTGAAGCTTTCTTT